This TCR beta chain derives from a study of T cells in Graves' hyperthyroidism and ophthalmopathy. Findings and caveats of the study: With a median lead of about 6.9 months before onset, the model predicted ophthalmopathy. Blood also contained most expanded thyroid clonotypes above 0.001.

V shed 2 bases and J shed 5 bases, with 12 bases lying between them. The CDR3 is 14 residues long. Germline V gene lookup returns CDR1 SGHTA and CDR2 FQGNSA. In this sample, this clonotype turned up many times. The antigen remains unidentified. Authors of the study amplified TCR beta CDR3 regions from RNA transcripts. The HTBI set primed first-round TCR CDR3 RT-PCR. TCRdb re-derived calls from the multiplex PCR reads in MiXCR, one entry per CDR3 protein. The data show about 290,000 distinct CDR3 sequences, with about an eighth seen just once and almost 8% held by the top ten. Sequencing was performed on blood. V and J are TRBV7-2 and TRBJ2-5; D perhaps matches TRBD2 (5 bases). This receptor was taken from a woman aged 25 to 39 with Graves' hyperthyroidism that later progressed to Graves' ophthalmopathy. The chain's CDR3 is CASSLNRGGETQYF. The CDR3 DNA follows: TGTGCCAGCAGCTTAAACCGTGGAGGCGAGACCCAGTACTTC.